One sample yielded the 15 T cell receptor beta chains listed below, sequenced in a study of a mutant IDH1 vaccine in newly diagnosed glioma. The time point is: week 23, last vaccination. Every single dose of the vaccine, 300 ug of mutant IDH1 20-mer peptide, came with topical imiquimod. Assay used: immunoSEQ multiplex PCR; TCRdb lists only in-frame clones, some missing. Seen here are around 56,000 clones, 81% observed once, and the top ten hold approximately 8%. The antigens of these receptors remain unknown. The material was PBMCs, obtained from a glioma patient whose treatment included an IDH1 peptide vaccine. These receptors originate from a woman aged 40 to 49 with glioma. Some clones in this sample may be carry-over from other donors' samples.

The V call is TRBV1, the J call TRBJ2-3; the listed D gene, TRBD2, was not tested against the DNA. TRBV1 is a pseudogene locus. The CDR3 spans 17 residues. The CDR3 protein is CTSSLISGGAVSYTQYF. The CDR3 nucleotides read TGCACCAGCAGCCTCATAAGCGGGGGGGCGGTATCATATACGCAGTATTTT.

This chain links TRBV29-1 with TRBJ2-5, with D tentatively TRBD2 (7 bases). Germline V gene data show CDR1 as SQVTM and CDR2 as ANQGSEA. V lost 2 bases to trimming and J lost 5 bases, with 12 bases between them. The CDR3 is 13 amino acids. The chain's CDR3 is CSVELRGRETQYF. CDR3 bases: TGCAGCGTTGAATTGCGGGGGCGGGAGACCCAGTACTTC.

This clone was seen only a few times. The V gene is TRBV4-1, the J gene TRBJ1-4; D perhaps matches TRBD1 (5 bases). Germline CDR1 and CDR2: MGHRA and YSYEKL. Trimming cost V 8 bases and J 6 bases, with 22 bases left between them. CDR3 size: 16 residues. CDR3 nucleotide sequence: TGCGCCAGCGACCTGAAGTCCGGCCAGGGAGATGAAAAACTGTTTTTT. Its translation is CASDLKSGQGDEKLFF.

The chain employs TRBV5-1 and TRBJ2-5, with D maybe TRBD2 (6 bases). Trimming cost V 4 bases and J 1 base, with 17 bases left between them. The germline CDR1 and CDR2 sequences are SGHRS and YFSETQ. The CDR3 loop spans 16 amino acids. CDR3 in DNA: TGCGCCAGCAGCCTCGGAGGGGTAAGCGGCCAAGAGACCCAGTACTTC. This sequence encodes CASSLGGVSGQETQYF.

The genes are TRBV14 and TRBJ1-1, with TRBD1 matching 8 bases. The CDR3 is 18 amino acids. The germline V gene has CDR1 SGHDN and CDR2 FVKESK. V shed 2 bases, J shed 3 bases, and the junction held 14 bases outside the gene matches. The CDR3 spells CASSQKGGAGGQDTEAFF. CDR3 sequence (DNA): TGTGCCAGCAGCCAAAAGGGGGGGGCAGGGGGCCAGGACACTGAAGCTTTCTTT.

The J gene is TRBJ1-1, the V gene TRBV9; D is uncertain. This CDR3 is built from 14 residues. Germline V gives CDR1 SGDLS, CDR2 YYNGEE. The V and J ends lost 4 bases and 3 bases respectively, with 13 bases between them. CDR3 in DNA: TGTGCCAGCAGCCCCGGAGAGCAGTACACTGAAGCTTTCTTT. It translates to CASSPGEQYTEAFF.

The count of this clone is one. CDR3 DNA: TGTGCCAGCTCACCAATGTCGGGCAAAACCTACGAGCAGTACTTC. This codes for CASSPMSGKTYEQYF. The V call is TRBV18, the J call TRBJ2-7; no clear D gene. CDR1 and CDR2 from the germline V gene are KGHSH and LQKENI. V lost 2 bases to trimming and J lost 2 bases, with 13 bases between them. The CDR3 contains 15 residues.

This sequence joins TRBV9 and TRBJ1-2, with D tentatively TRBD1 (5 bases). The germline V gene encodes CDR1 SGDLS and CDR2 YYNGEE. Trimming shortened V by 3 bases and J by 5 bases, and 14 bases separated the two germline ends. The CDR3 covers 14 residues. The CDR3 protein is CASSAGTDTYGYTF. The CDR3 DNA sequence: TGTGCCAGCAGCGCAGGGACGGATACTTATGGCTACACCTTC.

Only one count was recorded for this clone. This sequence joins TRBV5-1 and TRBJ1-2, with D perhaps matching TRBD1 (5 bases). Trimming pared 4 bases from V and 1 base from J, leaving 14 bases between. The V gene's germline CDR1 is SGHRS and CDR2 YFSETQ. CDR3 length: 15 amino acids. The CDR3 DNA reads TGCGCCAGCAGCGCCGCGTGGGGCAGTAACTATGGCTACACCTTC. This gives the protein CASSAAWGSNYGYTF.

CDR3 DNA sequence: TGTGCCAGCAGCTTCCGGGACCAGGGTAACAATGAGCAGTTCTTC. It encodes CASSFRDQGNNEQFF. The J gene is TRBJ2-1, the V gene TRBV7-8; D may match TRBD1 or TRBD2 (5 bases each). Per the germline V gene, CDR1 is SGHVS and CDR2 is FQNEAQ. CDR3 length: 15 amino acids. Trimming stripped 3 bases from V and 5 bases from J, with 14 bases between.

The V gene is TRBV25-1, the J gene TRBJ2-3; 8 bases fit TRBD1. The germline CDR1 and CDR2 sequences are MGHDK and SYGVNS. The CDR3 runs to 16 residues. Trimming at V came to 2 bases and at J to 0 bases, leaving 4 bases not matched to a gene. CDR3 protein: CASSEGTGSSTDTQYF. For the CDR3, the DNA is TGTGCCAGCAGTGAAGGGACAGGTTCTAGCACAGATACGCAGTATTTT.

This clone was seen only a few times. The chain couples TRBV5-1 to TRBJ1-1, with D tentatively TRBD1 (5 bases). The V end was cut by 4 bases, the J end by 8 bases, with 12 bases between. Germline lookup yields CDR1 SGHRS and CDR2 YFSETQ. There are 12 residues in the CDR3. Here the CDR3 DNA reads TGCGCCAGCAGCGGGGGACCGGGGGAAGCTTTCTTT. It encodes CASSGGPGEAFF.

The J gene is TRBJ1-2, the V gene TRBV6-6; TRBD1 agrees at 7 bases. After removal of 3 bases from V and 2 bases from J, the junction contained 6 bases not matched to a gene. The CDR3 extends over 15 amino acids. Germline V gene sequence: CDR1 MNHNY, CDR2 SVGAGI (reference sequence). CDR3 sequence: CASSYRQGVNYGYTF. DNA for the CDR3: TGTGCCAGCAGTTATCGGCAGGGGGTGAACTATGGCTACACCTTC.

The chain recombines TRBV18 with TRBJ2-5, with unresolved D. The CDR3 is 17 amino acids. The germline gives CDR1 KGHSH, CDR2 LQKENI. V lost 6 bases and J lost 5, with 25 bases in between. The DNA for the CDR3 is TGTGCCAGCTCTCCTGCCTATCCGGTTTCGTGGCAGGAGACCCAGTACTTC. Amino acids: CASSPAYPVSWQETQYF.

The rearrangement links TRBV9 to TRBJ1-1; a possible D gene is TRBD1 (5 bases). Trimming shortened V by 0 bases and J by 9 bases, and 15 bases separated the two germline ends. CDR1 SGDLS and CDR2 YYNGEE come from the germline V gene. The CDR3 runs to 14 residues. CDR3 nucleotides: TGTGCCAGCAGCGTAGGTGTGGGGCAGCATCAAGCTTTCTTT. Translation gives CASSVGVGQHQAFF.